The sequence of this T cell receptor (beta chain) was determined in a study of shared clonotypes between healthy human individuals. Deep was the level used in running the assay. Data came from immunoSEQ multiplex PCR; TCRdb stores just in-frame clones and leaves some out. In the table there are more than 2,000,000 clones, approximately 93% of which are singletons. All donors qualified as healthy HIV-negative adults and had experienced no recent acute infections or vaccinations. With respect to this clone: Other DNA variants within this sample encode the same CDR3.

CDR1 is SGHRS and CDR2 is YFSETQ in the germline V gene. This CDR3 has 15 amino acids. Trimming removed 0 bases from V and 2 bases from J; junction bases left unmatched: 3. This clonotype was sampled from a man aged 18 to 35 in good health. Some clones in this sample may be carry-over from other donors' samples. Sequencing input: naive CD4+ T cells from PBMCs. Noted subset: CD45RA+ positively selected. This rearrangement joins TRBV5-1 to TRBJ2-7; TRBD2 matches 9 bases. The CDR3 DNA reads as TGCGCCAGCAGCTTGGTGGCGGGAGGGCCCTACGAGCAGTACTTC. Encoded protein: CASSLVAGGPYEQYF. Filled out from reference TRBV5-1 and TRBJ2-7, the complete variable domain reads KAGVTQTPRYLIKTRGQQVTLSCSPISGHRSVSWYQQTPGQGLQFLFEYFSETQRNKGNFPGRFSGRQFSNSRSEMNVSTLELGDSALYLCASSLVAGGPYEQYFGPGTRLTVT.